Listed below are T cell receptor beta chains from one sample, sequenced in a study of cytomegalovirus exposure and HLA in healthy donors. Libraries were prepared by immunoSEQ multiplex PCR; TCRdb keeps only in-frame clonotypes and omits some of them. In the table there are about 180,000 clones, more than 80% of which are singletons. Sequenced: PBMCs. These receptor sequences come from a woman in her late teens or twenties in good health and CMV-seropositive. Both conserved end residues are part of each CDR3. Fields, in order: V gene, D gene, clone size, J gene, CDR3 protein, CDR3 DNA. D genes are given only for firm matches. Rows may omit the clone size; those that give it use once, few, many or a size class.

v_call: TRBV5-1
d_call: NA
clone_size: NA
j_call: TRBJ2-3
cdr3_aa: CASSLQFRGTDTQYF
cdr3_nt: TGCGCCAGCAGCTTGCAGTTCCGGGGCACAGATACGCAGTATTTT

v_call: TRBV5-1
d_call: NA
clone_size: NA
j_call: TRBJ2-5
cdr3_aa: CASSFLETQYF
cdr3_nt: TGCGCCAGCAGCTTTCTAGAGACCCAGTACTTC

v_call: TRBV27
d_call: TRBD2
clone_size: NA
j_call: TRBJ2-7
cdr3_aa: CASSLSKVGLVYEQYF
cdr3_nt: TGTGCCAGCAGTTTATCGAAGGTGGGACTAGTCTACGAGCAGTACTTC

v_call: TRBV2
d_call: NA
clone_size: NA
j_call: TRBJ1-5
cdr3_aa: CASSEGGIRNQPQHF
cdr3_nt: TGTGCCAGCAGCGAGGGAGGGATCCGCAATCAGCCCCAGCATTTT

v_call: TRBV5-4
d_call: TRBD1
clone_size: NA
j_call: TRBJ2-3
cdr3_aa: CASSPDRGRVDTQYF
cdr3_nt: TGTGCCAGCAGCCCGGACAGGGGGCGAGTAGATACGCAGTATTTT

v_call: TRBV2
d_call: TRBD2
clone_size: NA
j_call: TRBJ2-3
cdr3_aa: CASSSLAGMETDTQYF
cdr3_nt: TGTGCCAGCAGTTCCTTAGCGGGGATGGAGACAGATACGCAGTATTTT

v_call: TRBV5-1
d_call: TRBD1
clone_size: NA
j_call: TRBJ2-5
cdr3_aa: CASSSTGGQETQYF
cdr3_nt: TGCGCCAGCAGCTCAACAGGGGGCCAAGAGACCCAGTACTTC

v_call: TRBV10-2
d_call: TRBD2
clone_size: NA
j_call: TRBJ2-1
cdr3_aa: CASLAGNEQFF
cdr3_nt: TGCGCCAGCTTAGCGGGGAATGAGCAGTTCTTC

v_call: TRBV19
d_call: TRBD2
clone_size: NA
j_call: TRBJ2-7
cdr3_aa: CASSTGLAVSYEQYF
cdr3_nt: TGTGCCAGTAGCACCGGACTAGCGGTCTCCTACGAGCAGTACTTC

v_call: TRBV7-8
d_call: NA
clone_size: NA
j_call: TRBJ2-1
cdr3_aa: CASAGANRANNEQFF
cdr3_nt: TGTGCCAGCGCTGGGGCGAACAGGGCGAACAATGAGCAGTTCTTC

v_call: TRBV21-1
d_call: NA
clone_size: NA
j_call: TRBJ1-4
cdr3_aa: CASSKGVGQGGRLLFF
cdr3_nt: TGTGCCAGCAGCAAAGGTGTTGGGCAGGGAGGGAGGTTACTGTTTTTT

v_call: TRBV7-8
d_call: TRBD1
clone_size: NA
j_call: TRBJ2-4
cdr3_aa: CASSLDRGRDIQYF
cdr3_nt: TGTGCCAGCAGCTTAGACAGGGGGCGAGACATTCAGTACTTC

v_call: TRBV7-9
d_call: NA
clone_size: NA
j_call: TRBJ1-6
cdr3_aa: CASSLVSAGQLGSPLHF
cdr3_nt: TGTGCCAGCAGCTTAGTTTCCGCGGGGCAGCTCGGTTCACCCCTCCACTTT

v_call: TRBV6-5
d_call: NA
clone_size: few
j_call: TRBJ1-5
cdr3_aa: CASGRDWENQPQHF
cdr3_nt: TGTGCCAGCGGCCGGGACTGGGAGAATCAGCCCCAGCATTTT

v_call: TRBV29-1
d_call: TRBD1
clone_size: NA
j_call: TRBJ2-5
cdr3_aa: CSVENPVAGGETQYF
cdr3_nt: TGCAGCGTTGAAAACCCGGTGGCAGGGGGAGAGACCCAGTACTTC

v_call: TRBV6-1
d_call: NA
clone_size: NA
j_call: TRBJ1-6
cdr3_aa: CASSESVGPRDLHF
cdr3_nt: TGTGCCAGCAGTGAATCGGTTGGCCCGCGGGACCTCCACTTT

v_call: TRBV7-2
d_call: NA
clone_size: NA
j_call: TRBJ2-7
cdr3_aa: CASSLSPRRGIEQYF
cdr3_nt: TGTGCCAGCAGCTTGTCCCCCCGACGAGGGATCGAGCAGTACTTC

v_call: TRBV14
d_call: NA
clone_size: NA
j_call: TRBJ2-3
cdr3_aa: CASSHDGTSTDTQYF
cdr3_nt: TGTGCCAGCAGCCACGACGGGACTAGCACAGATACGCAGTATTTT

v_call: TRBV7-8
d_call: NA
clone_size: few
j_call: TRBJ1-4
cdr3_aa: CASSSRWNEKLFF
cdr3_nt: TGTGCCAGCAGCAGTAGATGGAATGAAAAACTGTTTTTT

v_call: TRBV5-1
d_call: TRBD1
clone_size: NA
j_call: TRBJ1-2
cdr3_aa: CASSWTGQELLTNYGYTF
cdr3_nt: TGCGCCAGCAGCTGGACCGGACAGGAGCTACTAACTAACTATGGCTACACCTTC

v_call: TRBV19
d_call: TRBD1
clone_size: NA
j_call: TRBJ2-7
cdr3_aa: CASKRTGGSYEQYF
cdr3_nt: TGTGCCAGTAAAAGGACAGGGGGTTCCTACGAGCAGTACTTC

v_call: TRBV13
d_call: TRBD2
clone_size: NA
j_call: TRBJ2-5
cdr3_aa: CASSFLVRGEQYF
cdr3_nt: TGTGCCAGCAGCTTCCTAGTTCGGGGGGAGCAGTACTTC

v_call: TRBV6-5
d_call: TRBD1
clone_size: once
j_call: TRBJ2-7
cdr3_aa: CASSYARDSPEQYF
cdr3_nt: TGTGCCAGCAGTTACGCAAGGGACAGTCCCGAGCAGTACTTC

v_call: TRBV19
d_call: NA
clone_size: few
j_call: TRBJ2-7
cdr3_aa: CASSPPGELYEQYF
cdr3_nt: TGTGCCAGTAGTCCCCCGGGAGAGCTCTACGAGCAGTACTTC

v_call: TRBV11-2
d_call: NA
clone_size: NA
j_call: TRBJ2-7
cdr3_aa: CASISSTDPYEQYF
cdr3_nt: TGTGCCAGCATCTCATCGACAGACCCCTACGAGCAGTACTTC

v_call: TRBV4-1
d_call: TRBD2
clone_size: few
j_call: TRBJ2-7
cdr3_aa: CASSLGLAASYEQYF
cdr3_nt: TGCGCCAGCAGTCTCGGACTAGCGGCTTCCTACGAGCAGTACTTC

v_call: TRBV2
d_call: TRBD1
clone_size: NA
j_call: TRBJ1-3
cdr3_aa: CASKLDRRTSGNTIYF
cdr3_nt: TGTGCCAGCAAGCTGGACAGGCGGACCTCTGGAAACACCATATATTTT

v_call: TRBV7-9
d_call: NA
clone_size: NA
j_call: TRBJ2-3
cdr3_aa: CASSPTGGGTDTQYF
cdr3_nt: TGTGCCAGCAGCCCGACGGGCGGGGGCACAGATACGCAGTATTTT

v_call: TRBV6-1
d_call: NA
clone_size: NA
j_call: TRBJ1-5
cdr3_aa: CASSDNLRHRSNQPQHF
cdr3_nt: TGTGCCAGCAGTGACAACCTAAGACACCGTAGCAATCAGCCCCAGCATTTT

v_call: TRBV2
d_call: TRBD1
clone_size: NA
j_call: TRBJ1-6
cdr3_aa: CATQGRRLHF
cdr3_nt: TGTGCCACACAGGGGCGGCGCCTCCACTTT

v_call: TRBV19
d_call: TRBD1
clone_size: NA
j_call: TRBJ1-6
cdr3_aa: CASRIQGNDNSPLHF
cdr3_nt: TGTGCCAGTAGGATACAGGGGAACGATAATTCACCCCTCCACTTT

v_call: TRBV5-1
d_call: NA
clone_size: NA
j_call: TRBJ1-3
cdr3_aa: CASGGPGNTIYF
cdr3_nt: TGCGCCAGCGGGGGCCCTGGAAACACCATATATTTT

v_call: TRBV9
d_call: NA
clone_size: NA
j_call: TRBJ2-2
cdr3_aa: CASSLGGNTGELFF
cdr3_nt: TGTGCCAGCAGCTTGGGGGGGAACACCGGGGAGCTGTTTTTT

v_call: TRBV6-5
d_call: NA
clone_size: NA
j_call: TRBJ2-1
cdr3_aa: CASNQGLPGNEQFF
cdr3_nt: TGTGCCAGCAATCAAGGACTCCCGGGGAATGAGCAGTTCTTC

v_call: TRBV4-1
d_call: NA
clone_size: NA
j_call: TRBJ1-5
cdr3_aa: CASSPTGVPEPQHF
cdr3_nt: TGCGCCAGCAGCCCGACCGGAGTGCCTGAGCCCCAGCATTTT

v_call: TRBV5-6
d_call: NA
clone_size: NA
j_call: TRBJ2-1
cdr3_aa: CASSLVGQGKSNEQFF
cdr3_nt: TGTGCCAGCAGCTTGGTAGGGCAGGGGAAAAGCAATGAGCAGTTCTTC

v_call: TRBV5-1
d_call: TRBD1
clone_size: NA
j_call: TRBJ2-3
cdr3_aa: CASSARTGVPDTQYF
cdr3_nt: TGCGCCAGCAGCGCACGGACAGGGGTCCCAGATACGCAGTATTTT